A selection of T cell receptor beta chains follows, all from one sample in a study of control samples from healthy donors and cancer patients. Profiled with immunoSEQ multiplex PCR; TCRdb holds only in-frame clones, not every one. The sample lists 100,000 to 150,000 clones; 70% to 90% were seen once. The sample consisted of blood. The receptors come from a man aged 50 to 59 in good health. CDR3s include the opening cysteine and the closing phenylalanine or tryptophan.

V	CDR3
TRBV19	CASSLPYGTGRDTEAFF
TRBV12-3/TRBV12-4	CASSIYLYNEQFF
TRBV14	CASSPRSGGTLRSGNTIYF
TRBV28	CASSLPGQGRTDTQYF
TRBV5-1	CASSPGVAGGVETQYF
TRBV18	CASSPLLQGAGNEKLFF
TRBV24-1	CATRGPASYEQYF
TRBV3-1/TRBV3-2	CASSRDSLGSTQYF
TRBV19	CASSIGPSPLHF
TRBV18	CASTSPTSVAYEQYF
TRBV4-2	CASSQELRGLTNEKLFF
TRBV11-2	CASSFAESYEQYF
TRBV4-1	CASSQETGPPYEQYF
TRBV2	CASSVTAGTSDTYEQYF
TRBV28	CASIQGINQPQHF
TRBV5-1	CASSLLRGTDTQYF
TRBV4-1	CASSQIAGGREADTQYF
TRBV20-1	CSASSRTGGPDTQYF